One sample yielded the 10 T cell receptor beta chains listed below, sequenced in a study of control samples from healthy donors and cancer patients. Assay: immunoSEQ multiplex PCR; the TCRdb copy retains only in-frame clones and omits some. There are 200,000 to 250,000 clones in the sample; around 94% occur only once, and approximately 1.5% lies in the top ten. The sample consisted of blood. Source of these receptors: a man aged 45-60 years in good health.

In DNA, the CDR3 is TGTGCCAGTAGTATCCGACAGAGCTCTGGAAACACCATATATTTT. Residues: CASSIRQSSGNTIYF. The V and J genes are TRBV19 and TRBJ1-3, with D maybe TRBD1 (5 bases). Germline V CDR1 and CDR2: LNHDA, SQIVND (reference sequence). CDR3 length: 15 residues. The germline V and J ends were trimmed by 3 bases and 0 bases, with 9 bases remaining between them.

This clone was seen once. The genes are TRBV3-1 (or the pseudogene TRBV3-2) and TRBJ2-7; possible D gene TRBD2, 6 bases. CDR1 and CDR2 from the germline V gene are LGHDT and YNNKEL (reference sequence). V was cut by 5 bases and J by 6 bases, with 17 bases left in between. The CDR3 has 14 residues. CDR3 region: CASSFSGGEVEQYF. The CDR3, as DNA: TGTGCCAGCAGCTTTTCCGGCGGGGAAGTCGAGCAGTACTTC.

The rearrangement uses TRBV11-2 and TRBJ1-2; 7 nucleotides agree with TRBD1. CDR1 SGHAT and CDR2 FQNNGV come from the germline V gene. J gave up 5 bases and V 4 bases, and 7 bases lay outside the gene matches. The CDR3 covers 14 residues. CDR3 residues: CASSSAGGRYGYTF. The CDR3 region has the DNA TGTGCCAGCAGCTCGGCAGGGGGACGGTATGGCTACACCTTC.

The V and J genes are TRBV5-1 and TRBJ2-5, with 8 bases identical to TRBD1. The CDR3 sequence is 15 residues long. V was clipped by 3 bases and J by 5 bases; unmatched bases: 9. CDR1 and CDR2 (germline): SGHRS, YFSETQ. Written as DNA, the CDR3 is TGCGCCAGCAGCTCAGGTTTACAGGGGGGTGAGACCCAGTACTTC. It codes for CASSSGLQGGETQYF.

The chain recombines TRBV7-2 with TRBJ2-5; D unclear. Germline CDR1 reads SGHTA; CDR2 reads FQGNSA. V lost 5 bases to trimming and J lost 4 bases, with 8 bases between them. This CDR3 spans 12 amino acids. CDR3 sequence (DNA): TGTGCCAGCAGCCCCCTTGGAGAGACCCAGTACTTC. It is translated as CASSPLGETQYF. The full variable domain, in which reference TRBV7-2 and TRBJ2-5 provide the parts outside the CDR3, is GAGVSQSPSNKVTEKGKDVELRCDPISGHTALYWYRQSLGQGLEFLIYFQGNSAPDKSGLPSDRFSAERTGGSVSTLTIQRTQQEDSAVYLCASSPLGETQYFGPGTRLLVL.

V and J are TRBV19 and TRBJ1-2; D is unclear. Looked up from germline, CDR1 is LNHDA and CDR2 is SQIVND (reference sequence). The V gene lost 4 bases and the J gene lost 3 bases, with 12 bases spanning the gap. This CDR3 is built from 14 residues. The CDR3 DNA reads TGTGCCAGTAGTAGAGATGACGGATACTATGGCTACACCTTC. Encoded protein: CASSRDDGYYGYTF.

The chain combines TRBV18 with TRBJ1-6; no clear D. This CDR3 region has 13 residues. V was shortened by 3 bases and J by 5 bases, with 5 bases between the two germline ends. Germline V gives CDR1 KGHSH, CDR2 LQKENI. The CDR3 DNA reads TGTGCCAGCTCACCTAAGGATAATTCACCCCTCCACTTT. It encodes CASSPKDNSPLHF.

This clone was seen a handful of times. The chain is built from TRBV2 and TRBJ1-4; D is unresolved. The germline V gene encodes CDR1 SNHLY and CDR2 FYNNEI. The CDR3 totals 11 residues. V was cut by 8 bases and J by 8 bases, with 9 bases left in between. CDR3 in DNA: TGTGCCAGCGGAGAGATGGAAAAACTGTTTTTT. Residues: CASGEMEKLFF.

The chain carries TRBV18 and TRBJ1-1; 10 bases align to TRBD1. Germline V gene data show CDR1 as KGHSH and CDR2 as LQKENI. Trimming at V came to 6 bases and at J to 6 bases, leaving 10 bases not matched to a gene. The CDR3 extends over 15 amino acids. The CDR3 region is CASSLGTGDVAEAFF. CDR3 DNA: TGTGCCAGCTCCCTCGGGACAGGGGATGTTGCTGAAGCTTTCTTT.

V is TRBV6-5 and J is TRBJ1-2; tentative D call: TRBD1 (5 bases). The CDR3 is 14 amino acids. The germline V gene encodes CDR1 MNHEY and CDR2 SVGAGI. V was trimmed by 2 bases and J by 7 bases, leaving 14 bases between them. The chain's CDR3 is CASSYRDSSSGYTF. CDR3 nucleotide sequence: TGTGCCAGCAGTTACCGGGACTCCTCATCTGGCTACACCTTC.